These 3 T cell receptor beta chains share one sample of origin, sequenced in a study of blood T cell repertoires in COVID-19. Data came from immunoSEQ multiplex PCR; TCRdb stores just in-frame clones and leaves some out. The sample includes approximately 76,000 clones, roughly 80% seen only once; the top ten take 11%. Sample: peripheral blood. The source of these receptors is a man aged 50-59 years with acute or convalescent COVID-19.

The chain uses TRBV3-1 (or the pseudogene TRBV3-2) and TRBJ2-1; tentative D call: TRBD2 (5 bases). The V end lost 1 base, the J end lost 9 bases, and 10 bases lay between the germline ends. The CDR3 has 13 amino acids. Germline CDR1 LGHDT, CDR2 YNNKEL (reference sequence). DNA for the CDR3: TGTGCCAGCAGCCAAGTATCCAGCGGTGAGCAGTTCTTC. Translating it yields CASSQVSSGEQFF.

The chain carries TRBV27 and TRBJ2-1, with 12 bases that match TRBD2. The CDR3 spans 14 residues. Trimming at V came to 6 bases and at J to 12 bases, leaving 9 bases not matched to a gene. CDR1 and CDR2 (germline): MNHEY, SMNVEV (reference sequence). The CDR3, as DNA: TGTGCCAGCAGACAACTAGCGGGAGGATTTTCGCAGTTCTTC. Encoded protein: CASRQLAGGFSQFF.

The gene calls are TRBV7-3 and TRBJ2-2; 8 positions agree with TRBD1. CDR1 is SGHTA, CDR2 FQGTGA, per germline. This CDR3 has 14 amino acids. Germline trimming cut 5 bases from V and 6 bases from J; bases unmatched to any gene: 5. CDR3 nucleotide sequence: TGTGCCAGCAGCACTCAGGGGGCCGCCGGGGAGCTGTTTTTT. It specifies CASSTQGAAGELFF.